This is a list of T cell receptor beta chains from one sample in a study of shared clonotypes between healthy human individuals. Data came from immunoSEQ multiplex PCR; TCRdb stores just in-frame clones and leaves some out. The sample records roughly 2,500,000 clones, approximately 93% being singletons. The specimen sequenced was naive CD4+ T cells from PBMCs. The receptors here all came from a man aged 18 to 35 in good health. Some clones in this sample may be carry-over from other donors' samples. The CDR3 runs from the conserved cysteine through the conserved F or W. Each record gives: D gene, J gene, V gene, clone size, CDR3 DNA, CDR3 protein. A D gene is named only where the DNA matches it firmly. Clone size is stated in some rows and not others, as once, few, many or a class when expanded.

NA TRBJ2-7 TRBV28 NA TGTGCCAGCAGCACAGGGCTCTCCTACGAGCAGTACTTC CASSTGLSYEQYF
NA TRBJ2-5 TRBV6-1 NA TGTGCCAGCAGTGATTATAGTCTAGCTTTTAAAGAGACCCAGTACTTC CASSDYSLAFKETQYF
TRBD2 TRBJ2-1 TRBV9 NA TGTGCCAGCAGCGCCCGTAGCGGGAGGGCTGGCTACAATGAGCAGTTCTTC CASSARSGRAGYNEQFF
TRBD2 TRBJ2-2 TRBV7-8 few TGTGCCAGCAGCTTACTAGCGGCCACCGGGGAGCTGTTTTTT CASSLLAATGELFF
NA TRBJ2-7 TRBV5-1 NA TGCGCCAGCGCACTGGACTCTCTTACCTACGAGCAGTACTTC CASALDSLTYEQYF
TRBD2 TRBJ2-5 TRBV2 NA TGTGCCAGCATGGCGCCTAGCGGGAGGGCATCGGAGACCCAGTACTTC CASMAPSGRASETQYF
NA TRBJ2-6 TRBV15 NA TGTGCCACCAGCACACCCGGATTGGGCGGGGCCAACGTCCTGACTTTC CATSTPGLGGANVLTF
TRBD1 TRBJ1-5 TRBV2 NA TGTGCCAGCAGTCCCCCGGGACAGGGGTTCGGGTACAATCAGCCCCAGCATTTT CASSPPGQGFGYNQPQHF
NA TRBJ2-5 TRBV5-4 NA TGTGCCAGCAGCTTCCCTGGACGGCCCATCCAAGAGACCCAGTACTTC CASSFPGRPIQETQYF
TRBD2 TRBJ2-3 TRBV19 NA TGTGCCAGTAGAAGGGCGGGAGGAACAGATACGCAGTATTTT CASRRAGGTDTQYF
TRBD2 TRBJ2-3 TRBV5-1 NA TGCGCCAGCAGCTTGGTGTCTAGCGGGAGCGGAGATACGCAGTATTTT CASSLVSSGSGDTQYF
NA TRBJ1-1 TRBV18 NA TGTGCCAGCTCATTTCAGGTGGCCACGAACACTGAAGCTTTCTTT CASSFQVATNTEAFF
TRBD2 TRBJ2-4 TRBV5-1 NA TGCGCCAGCAGCCGATCTAGCGGCGAAAAAAACATTCAGTACTTC CASSRSSGEKNIQYF
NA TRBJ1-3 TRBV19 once TGTGCCAGTAGTACGGAGCTCTTCCCTGGAAACACCATATATTTT CASSTELFPGNTIYF
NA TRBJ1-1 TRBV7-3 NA TGTGCCAGCAGCTTAAGGACGAACACTGAAGCTTTCTTT CASSLRTNTEAFF
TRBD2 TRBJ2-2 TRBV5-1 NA TGCGCCAGCAGCACATTAGCGGGAGGGAACACCGGGGAGCTGTTTTTT CASSTLAGGNTGELFF
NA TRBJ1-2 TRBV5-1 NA TGCGCCAGCAGCCCTTCGGGGGTTGGCTATGGCTACACCTTC CASSPSGVGYGYTF
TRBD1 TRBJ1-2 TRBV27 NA TGTGCCAGCAGTTTATATGGGACAGGGCTTAACTATGGCTACACCTTC CASSLYGTGLNYGYTF
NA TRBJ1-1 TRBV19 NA TGTGCCAGTAGCCACCCCCACAGCACTGAAGCTTTCTTT CASSHPHSTEAFF
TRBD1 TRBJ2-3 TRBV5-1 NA TGCGCCAGCAGCCAGGGGACAGGGTATCGCACAGATACGCAGTATTTT CASSQGTGYRTDTQYF
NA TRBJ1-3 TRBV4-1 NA TGCGCCAGCAGCCAAGTAGAGGCTGCGACCAGCTCTGGAAACACCATATATTTT CASSQVEAATSSGNTIYF
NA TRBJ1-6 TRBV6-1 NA TGTGCCAGCAGTGAGGGGAATCATTCACCCCTCCACTTT CASSEGNHSPLHF
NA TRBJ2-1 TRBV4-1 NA TGCGCCAGCAGCCCATTACCAACCTTACCCGGCGGCGATGAGCAGTTCTTC CASSPLPTLPGGDEQFF
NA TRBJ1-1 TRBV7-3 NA TGTGCCAGCAGCGAAAAGGGACCGACTGAAGCTTTCTTT CASSEKGPTEAFF
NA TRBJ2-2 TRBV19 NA TGTGCCACTAAAACCGGACCGTCGAACACCGGGGAGCTGTTTTTT CATKTGPSNTGELFF
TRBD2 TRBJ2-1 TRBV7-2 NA TGTGCCAGCAGCTTAGGCGGGAGTCAAAATGAGCAGTTCTTC CASSLGGSQNEQFF
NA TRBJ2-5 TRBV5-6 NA TGTGCCAGCAGCCAAAAAGCGGGCCGCAAGGGAGAGACCCAGTACTTC CASSQKAGRKGETQYF
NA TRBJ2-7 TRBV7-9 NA TGTGCCAGCGGGGAAAATACCCCCCCTCCCGAGCAGTACTTC CASGENTPPPEQYF
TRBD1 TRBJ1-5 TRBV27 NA TGTGCCAGCAGTCCTAACAGGGGGCGTCAGCCCCAGCATTTT CASSPNRGRQPQHF
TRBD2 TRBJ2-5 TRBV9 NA TGTGCCAGCAGCCCCTGGGACTCGGGGGGAGAGACCCAGTACTTC CASSPWDSGGETQYF
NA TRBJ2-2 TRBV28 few TGTGCCAGCAGCCGGACCGGGGAGCTGTTTTTT CASSRTGELFF
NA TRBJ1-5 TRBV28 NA TGTGCCAGCAGTTTCGGGGGCGGTCAGCCCCAGCATTTT CASSFGGGQPQHF
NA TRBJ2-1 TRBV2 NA TGTGCCAGCAGTGCCGTTTTCTCCTACAATGAGCAGTTCTTC CASSAVFSYNEQFF
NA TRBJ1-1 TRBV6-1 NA TGTGCCAGCAGTGTAGAGGGTACGCTGAACACTGAAGCTTTCTTT CASSVEGTLNTEAFF
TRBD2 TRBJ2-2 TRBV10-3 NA TGTGCCACAGCGGGAGTACCCACCGGGGAGCTGTTTTTT CATAGVPTGELFF
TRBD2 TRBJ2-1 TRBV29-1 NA TGCAGCGTTGGGTGGCTAGCGGGAGGGCCCGATGAGCAGTTCTTC CSVGWLAGGPDEQFF
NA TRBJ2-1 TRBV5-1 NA TGCGCCAGCAGCTTGGATTTGCTTAGGACCTACAATGAGCAGTTCTTC CASSLDLLRTYNEQFF
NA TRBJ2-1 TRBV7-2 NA TGTGCCAGCAGCTACAACAATGAGCAGTTCTTC CASSYNNEQFF
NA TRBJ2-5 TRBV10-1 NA TGCGCCAGCAGTGCGGGGAGACAAGAGACCCAGTACTTC CASSAGRQETQYF
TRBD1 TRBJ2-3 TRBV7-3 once TGTGCCAGCAGCCCCCGACAGGGGGCAGATACGCAGTATTTT CASSPRQGADTQYF
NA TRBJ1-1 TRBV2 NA TGTGCCAGCGGTCCCTCGAGGGGAAGAACTGAAGCTTTCTTT CASGPSRGRTEAFF
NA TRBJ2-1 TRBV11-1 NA TGTGCCAGCAGCCCTCGGACATCCTACAATGAGCAGTTCTTC CASSPRTSYNEQFF
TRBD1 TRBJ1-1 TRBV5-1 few TGCGCCAGCAGCTTGGGACAGGGGGTCACTGAAGCTTTCTTT CASSLGQGVTEAFF
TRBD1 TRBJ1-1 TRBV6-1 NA TGTGCCAGCAGTGAACCCTGGGACAGGGGGGGGAACACTGAAGCTTTCTTT CASSEPWDRGGNTEAFF
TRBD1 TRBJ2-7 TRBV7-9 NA TGTGCCAGCAGCCCATTCCGACAGGGCCCCTACGAGCAGTACTTC CASSPFRQGPYEQYF
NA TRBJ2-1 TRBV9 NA TGTGCCAGCAGCGTTCTCGGGGGAGTGACCTACAATGAGCAGTTCTTC CASSVLGGVTYNEQFF
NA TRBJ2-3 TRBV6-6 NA TGTGCCAGCAGTTACTCGGGCGGGAAACGAGCAGATACGCAGTATTTT CASSYSGGKRADTQYF
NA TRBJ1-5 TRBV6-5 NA TGTGCCAGCAGCGATCGAGCTTACGGCAATCAGCCCCAGCATTTT CASSDRAYGNQPQHF
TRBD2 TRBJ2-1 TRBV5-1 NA TGCGCCAGCAGCTATTTAGCGGGCGTAAACAATGAGCAGTTCTTC CASSYLAGVNNEQFF
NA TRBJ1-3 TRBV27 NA TGTGCCAGCAGTTTGGGGGACGGATTGGGTGTGGGAAACACCATATATTTT CASSLGDGLGVGNTIYF
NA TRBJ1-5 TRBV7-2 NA TGTGCCAGCAGCTTATTTCGCGGGGGGAATAGCAATCAGCCCCAGCATTTT CASSLFRGGNSNQPQHF
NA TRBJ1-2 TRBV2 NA TGTGCCAGCAGTGAGCTGGGGGCGGGCTATGGCTACACCTTC CASSELGAGYGYTF
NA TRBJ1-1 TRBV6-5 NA TGTGCCAGCAGTTACTCGATTAACAGGAACACTGAAGCTTTCTTT CASSYSINRNTEAFF
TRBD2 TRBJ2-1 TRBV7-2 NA TGTGCCAGCAGCCGTATTAGCGGGAGGTACAATGAGCAGTTCTTC CASSRISGRYNEQFF
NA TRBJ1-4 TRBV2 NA TGTGCCAGCACCTTTCAAGAAAAACTGTTTTTT CASTFQEKLFF